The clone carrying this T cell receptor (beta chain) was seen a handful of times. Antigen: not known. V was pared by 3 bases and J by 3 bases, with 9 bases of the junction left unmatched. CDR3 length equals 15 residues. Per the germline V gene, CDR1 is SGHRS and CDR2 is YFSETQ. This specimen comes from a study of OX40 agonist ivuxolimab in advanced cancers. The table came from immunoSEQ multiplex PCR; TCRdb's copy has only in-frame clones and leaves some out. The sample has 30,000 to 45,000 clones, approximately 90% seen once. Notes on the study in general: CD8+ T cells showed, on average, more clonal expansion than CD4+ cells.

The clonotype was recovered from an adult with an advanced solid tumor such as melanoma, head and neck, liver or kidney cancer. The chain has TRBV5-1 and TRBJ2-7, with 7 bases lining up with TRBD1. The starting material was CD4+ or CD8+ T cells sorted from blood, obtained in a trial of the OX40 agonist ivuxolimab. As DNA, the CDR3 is TGCGCCAGCAGCTCAAGACAGGGAGTGATCTACGAGCAGTACTTC. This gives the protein CASSSRQGVIYEQYF.